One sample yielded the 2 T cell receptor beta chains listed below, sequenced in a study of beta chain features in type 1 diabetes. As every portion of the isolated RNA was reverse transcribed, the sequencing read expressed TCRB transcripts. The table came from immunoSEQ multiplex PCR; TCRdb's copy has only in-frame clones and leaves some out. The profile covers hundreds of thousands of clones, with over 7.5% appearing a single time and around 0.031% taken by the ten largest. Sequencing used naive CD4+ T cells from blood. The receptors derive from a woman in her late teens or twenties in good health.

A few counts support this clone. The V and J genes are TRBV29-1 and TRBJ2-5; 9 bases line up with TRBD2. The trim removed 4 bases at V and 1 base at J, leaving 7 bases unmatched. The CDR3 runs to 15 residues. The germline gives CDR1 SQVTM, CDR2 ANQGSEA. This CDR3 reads CSVVRREGFQETQYF. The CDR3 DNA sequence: TGCAGCGTTGTTCGGCGGGAGGGTTTCCAAGAGACCCAGTACTTC.

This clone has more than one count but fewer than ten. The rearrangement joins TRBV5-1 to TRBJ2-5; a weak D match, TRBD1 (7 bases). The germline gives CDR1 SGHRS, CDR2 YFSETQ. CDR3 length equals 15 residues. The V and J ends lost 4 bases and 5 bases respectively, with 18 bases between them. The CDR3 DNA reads TGCGCCAGCAGCGGGGGGACAGCACGACGGGAGACCCAGTACTTC. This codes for CASSGGTARRETQYF.